This record looks at one TCR beta chain sequence and its context. The data are from a study of T cell responses to AZD1222 COVID-19 vaccine. Turning to the study itself: Recipients boosted at about 4 weeks or about 12 weeks are pooled.

Trimming cost V 2 bases and J 0 bases, with 9 bases left between them. This CDR3 region has 15 residues. Germline CDR1 is MNHEY and CDR2 is SMNVEV (reference sequence). The table came from immunoSEQ multiplex PCR; TCRdb's copy has only in-frame clones and leaves some out. This sample has 100,000 or so clones, with about nine tenths found just once. The TCR sequence derives from an adult in good health. The chain carries TRBV27 and TRBJ2-3; D possibly corresponds to TRBD2 (6 bases). The material sequenced was peripheral blood, taken on day 0 of AZD1222 vaccination. The CDR3 DNA is TGTGCCAGCAGTTTAACTCGGGGGAGCACAGATACGCAGTATTTT. Protein sequence: CASSLTRGSTDTQYF.